Each of the 32 T cell receptor beta chains below was sequenced from the same sample in a study of T-cell memory formation after mild COVID-19. TCRdb ran MiXCR on the 5' RACE reads and lists one entry per CDR3 protein. The table shows 450,000 or so distinct CDR3 sequences, with 15% to 25% occurring only once. Sequencing used PBMCs or a T cell subset sorted from them (not recorded which). These receptors all stem from an adult woman who had mild COVID-19 (a few samples of this study predate the infection). Cell type and time point are not known.

This clonotype appeared a few times. The genes are TRBV30 and TRBJ2-7, with D unclear. V shed 3 bases and J shed 5 bases, with 14 bases lying between them. In germline, CDR1 is GTSNPN, CDR2 SVGIG (reference sequence). The CDR3 spans 13 residues. The CDR3 region is CAWSLSVPDEQYF. CDR3 DNA sequence: TGTGCCTGGAGCTTGTCCGTCCCGGACGAGCAGTACTTC.

This clonotype has more than one count but fewer than ten. The chain combines TRBV12-3 or TRBV12-4 with TRBJ1-4, with unresolved D. Trimming pared 3 bases from V and 6 bases from J, leaving 11 bases between. The CDR3 totals 14 residues. CDR3 DNA: TGTGCCAGCAGTTTGATGACCGCGGATGAAAAACTGTTTTTT. This codes for CASSLMTADEKLFF.

This chain uses TRBV10-3 with TRBJ2-7; 7 bases are shared with TRBD2. CDR3 length: 14 residues. V lost 9 bases, J lost 4 bases, and 12 bases stayed unmatched. Germline V gene data show CDR1 as ENHRY and CDR2 as SYGVKD. The CDR3 bases are TGTGCCATGAGCTCCGCTAGCGGTAATTACGAGCAGTACTTC. Amino acid sequence: CAMSSASGNYEQYF.

This clonotype has a handful of counts. The genes are TRBV2 and TRBJ2-5, with TRBD2 matching 13 bases. V shed 8 bases and J 2 bases; nucleotides not matched to a gene: 8. In germline, CDR1 is SNHLY, CDR2 FYNNEI. The CDR3 spans 16 residues. CDR3: CASSLLGLAGQETQYF. CDR3 DNA sequence: TGTGCCAGCTCGCTTCTGGGACTAGCGGGACAAGAGACCCAGTACTTC.

The chain employs TRBV25-1 and TRBJ1-3; D might be TRBD1 (5 bases). Deletions cut 2 bases from V and 0 bases from J, with 14 bases between. The CDR3 covers 17 residues. CDR1 is MGHDK and CDR2 is SYGVNS in the germline V gene. DNA for the CDR3: TGTGCCAGCAGTGAAGGAATAGGGGCCCCCTCTGGAAACACCATATATTTT. Its translation: CASSEGIGAPSGNTIYF.

This clonotype turned up a few times. The chain combines TRBV12-3 or TRBV12-4 with TRBJ1-5; D not certain. CDR3 length equals 13 residues. The V end lost 2 bases, the J end lost 6 bases, and 8 bases lay between the germline ends. The CDR3 is CASSLIRSQPQHF. CDR3 coding DNA: TGTGCCAGCAGTTTAATTAGGTCTCAGCCCCAGCATTTT.

J is TRBJ2-5 and V is TRBV12-3 or TRBV12-4, with 9 bases lining up with TRBD2. The CDR3 has 16 amino acids. Trimming removed 2 bases from V and 1 base from J; junction bases left unmatched: 5. The CDR3 DNA follows: TGTGCCAGCAGTTTATGGGGTAGCGGGGGCCAAGAGACCCAGTACTTC. Encoded protein: CASSLWGSGGQETQYF.

V and J are TRBV15 and TRBJ2-1; 8 nucleotides agree with TRBD2. CDR3 length: 17 amino acids. Unmatched junction bases numbered 10, after V lost 0 bases and J lost 6 bases. Per the germline V gene, CDR1 is LNHNV and CDR2 is YYDKDF (reference sequence). The CDR3 sequence is CATSRDLGTSSTNEQFF. As DNA, the CDR3 is TGTGCCACCAGCAGAGATCTGGGGACTAGTTCCACCAATGAGCAGTTCTTC. Looking up the rest from reference TRBV15 and TRBJ2-1 gives the full variable domain: DAMVIQNPRYQVTQFGKPVTLSCSQTLNHNVMYWYQQKSSQAPKLLFHYYDKDFNNEADTPDNFQSRRPNTSFCFLDIRSPGLGDTAMYLCATSRDLGTSSTNEQFFGPGTRLTVL.

The V gene is TRBV7-9, the J gene TRBJ2-1; D might be TRBD2 (6 bases). Germline CDR1 reads SEHNR; CDR2 reads FQNEAQ (reference sequence). V was cut by 4 bases and J by 4 bases, with 17 bases left in between. The CDR3 runs 16 residues. Here the CDR3 reads CASSSSLARGYNEQFF. The DNA of the CDR3 is TGTGCCAGCAGCTCCAGCCTAGCGAGAGGGTACAATGAGCAGTTCTTC.

This clonotype was detected only a few times. V and J are TRBV7-8 and TRBJ1-5; 9 bases line up with TRBD1. V trimming: 6 bases; J trimming: 2 bases; junction bases outside the gene matches: 11. CDR1 is SGHVS and CDR2 is FQNEAQ in the germline V gene. The CDR3 runs to 17 residues. The CDR3 loop is CASSPGYRGQGNQPQHF. Written as DNA, the CDR3 is TGTGCCAGCAGTCCCGGTTACAGGGGGCAAGGCAATCAGCCCCAGCATTTT.

This clonotype was detected a few times. V usage is TRBV3-1 and J usage is TRBJ2-2; the D gene is possibly TRBD1 (7 bases). The CDR3 loop spans 16 amino acids. Germline loops: CDR1 LGHDT, CDR2 YNNKEL (reference sequence). Trimming stripped 1 base from V and 4 bases from J, with 13 bases between. CDR3: CASSQVAGTVTGELFF. Here the CDR3 DNA reads TGTGCCAGCAGCCAAGTGGCGGGGACAGTCACCGGGGAGCTGTTTTTT.

The chain links TRBV27 to TRBJ2-5; TRBD2 agrees at 12 bases. Trimming at V came to 3 bases and at J to 7 bases, leaving 6 bases not matched to a gene. CDR1 is MNHEY, CDR2 SMNVEV, per germline (reference sequence). The CDR3 contains 15 residues. CDR3 protein: CASSFLAGGFGTQYF. CDR3 DNA: TGTGCCAGCAGTTTTCTAGCGGGGGGGTTCGGGACCCAGTACTTC.

The V call is TRBV9, the J call TRBJ1-3, with D hard to call. CDR3 size: 16 residues. V lost 6 bases and J 0 bases, leaving 16 bases between the germline ends. Germline assignment: CDR1 SGDLS and CDR2 YYNGEE. In DNA, the CDR3 is TGTGCCAGCACCCGGGAGCCTTACAGCTCTGGAAACACCATATATTTT. Translation gives CASTREPYSSGNTIYF.

This clonotype was detected only a few times. The chain has TRBV5-1 and TRBJ1-1, with 7 bases aligning to TRBD1. The CDR3 runs 15 residues. Germline V gene data show CDR1 as SGHRS and CDR2 as YFSETQ. Losses at the gene ends were 7 bases for V and 2 bases for J; bases not matched to a gene: 11. CDR3 amino acids: CASRSTGTDNTEAFF. As DNA, the CDR3 is TGCGCCAGCCGATCAACCGGGACAGACAACACTGAAGCTTTCTTT.

CDR3 in amino acids: CASRPGLAGWETQYF. The CDR3 nucleotides read TGTGCCAGCAGACCCGGACTAGCGGGATGGGAGACCCAGTACTTC. V usage is TRBV2 and J usage is TRBJ2-5, with 12 bases fitting TRBD2. V was pared by 6 bases and J by 5 bases, with 7 bases of the junction left unmatched. This CDR3 has 15 residues. The germline CDR1 and CDR2 sequences are SNHLY and FYNNEI.

This clonotype has more than one count but fewer than ten. CDR3 sequence reads: CATSDGPAGADEQYF. DNA for the CDR3: TGTGCCACCAGTGACGGGCCCGCGGGCGCGGACGAGCAGTACTTC. The gene calls are TRBV24-1 and TRBJ2-7; D might be TRBD2 (5 bases). Per germline, CDR1 KGHDR and CDR2 SFDVKD. Trimming took off 4 bases at V and 5 bases at J, with 17 bases between the two ends. The CDR3 has 15 amino acids.

This clonotype was counted a few times. The V gene is TRBV5-5, the J gene TRBJ1-1; D is uncertain. V was clipped by 0 bases and J by 1 base, with 7 bases between them. CDR3 length equals 14 residues. Germline CDR1 reads SGHKS; CDR2 reads YYEKEE (reference sequence). CDR3 protein: CASSLDTPNTEAFF. CDR3 DNA sequence: TGTGCCAGCAGCTTGGACACGCCGAACACTGAAGCTTTCTTT.

This clonotype turned up a few times. The rearrangement uses TRBV24-1 and TRBJ2-3; 10 bases are shared with TRBD1. There are 16 residues in the CDR3. The V and J ends lost 3 bases and 1 base, in that order; junction bases with no gene match: 3. CDR1 and CDR2 from the germline V gene are KGHDR and SFDVKD. CDR3 amino acids: CATSDTGTGGTDTQYF. The CDR3 nucleotides read TGTGCCACCAGTGATACCGGGACAGGGGGCACAGATACGCAGTATTTT.

This chain connects TRBV19 to TRBJ1-1; 8 bases line up with TRBD1. Trimming took 6 bases from V and 3 from J; bases not matched to a gene: 9. Germline CDR1 reads LNHDA; CDR2 reads SQIVND (reference sequence). CDR3 length: 15 residues. The DNA for the CDR3 is TGTGCCAGTAGGGGACAGGACCTACAACACACTGAAGCTTTCTTT. Its translation: CASRGQDLQHTEAFF.

The chain is built from TRBV5-1 and TRBJ2-7, with D possibly called TRBD1 or TRBD2 (6 bases each). The CDR3 consists of 14 residues. Trimming removed 5 bases from V and 6 bases from J, with 18 bases in between. Germline lookup yields CDR1 SGHRS and CDR2 YFSETQ. DNA of the CDR3: TGCGCCAGCAGGACGGGGGCTCGCCTGCGCGAGCAGTACTTC. Amino acids: CASRTGARLREQYF.

Details on this clonotype: No conserved phenylalanine or tryptophan ends this CDR3, so it is likely a read error. The rearrangement joins TRBV19 to TRBJ2-3; D not resolved. The CDR3 is made up of 11 amino acids. CDR1 and CDR2 (germline): LNHDA, SQIVND (reference sequence). The V and J ends lost 3 bases and 10 bases respectively, with 8 bases between them. The CDR3 here is CASSIENAQYI. The CDR3 DNA sequence: TGTGCCAGTAGTATCGAAAACGCGCAGTATATT.

This chain connects TRBV5-1 to TRBJ1-2; D is unresolved. Germline V gives CDR1 SGHRS, CDR2 YFSETQ. The CDR3 has 13 amino acids. V was cut by 4 bases and J by 4 bases, with 11 bases left in between. The CDR3 spells CASSPGDSYGYTF. CDR3 in DNA: TGCGCCAGCAGCCCCGGGGATAGCTATGGCTACACCTTC.

This clonotype was counted only a few times. J is TRBJ2-7 and V is TRBV4-3; D gene unclear. The V and J ends lost 4 bases and 3 bases respectively, with 13 bases between them. Germline V CDR1 and CDR2: LGHNA, YSLEER. The CDR3 spans 14 residues. The CDR3 DNA sequence: TGCGCCAGCAGCCGGACCCTTGAACTCTACGAGCAGTACTTC. Translated: CASSRTLELYEQYF.

This clonotype was seen more than once but under ten times. This chain uses TRBV9 with TRBJ1-2; 8 bases align to TRBD1. CDR1 and CDR2 (germline): SGDLS, YYNGEE. The CDR3 is 17 amino acids. V was clipped by 3 bases and J by 3 bases; unmatched bases: 13. In DNA form, the CDR3 reads TGTGCCAGCAGCGATACTTCCGGCGACAGGGGCGACTATGGCTACACCTTC. Protein product: CASSDTSGDRGDYGYTF.

The rearrangement uses TRBV12-3 or TRBV12-4 and TRBJ1-5; D gene unclear. Trimming removed 1 base from V and 4 bases from J, with 11 bases in between. The CDR3 has 15 amino acids. The CDR3 is CASSLGVRYNQPQHF. The CDR3 DNA is TGTGCCAGCAGTTTAGGAGTCAGGTATAATCAGCCCCAGCATTTT.

This chain uses TRBV5-4 with TRBJ2-4, with a weak D call TRBD2 (7 bases). This CDR3 spans 14 amino acids. The germline V and J ends were trimmed by 4 bases and 8 bases, with 16 bases remaining between them. Germline loops: CDR1 SGHNT, CDR2 YYREEE (reference sequence). CDR3 sequence: CASSGYRGADIQYF. The CDR3 nucleotides are TGTGCCAGCAGCGGTTATCGGGGGGCTGACATTCAGTACTTC.

This clonotype was detected only a few times. The rearrangement uses TRBV5-1 and TRBJ1-1; no clear D. Deletions cut 2 bases from V and 4 bases from J, with 12 bases between. The germline V gene encodes CDR1 SGHRS and CDR2 YFSETQ. This CDR3 is built from 14 residues. The chain's CDR3 is CASSFDREGTEAFF. The CDR3 region has the DNA TGCGCCAGCAGCTTCGACCGGGAGGGCACTGAAGCTTTCTTT.

The chain links TRBV30 to TRBJ1-6; D is unclear. Looked up from germline, CDR1 is GTSNPN and CDR2 is SVGIG (reference sequence). The CDR3 sequence is 13 residues long. V shed 0 bases and J shed 8 bases, with 8 bases lying between them. The CDR3 DNA reads as TGTGCCTGGAGTGTAGTCGGCGATTCACCCCTCCACTTT. Amino acid sequence: CAWSVVGDSPLHF.

V gene TRBV6-1 combines with J gene TRBJ2-7; D may be TRBD1 or TRBD2 (5 bases each). V was clipped by 4 bases and J by 0 bases, with 13 bases between them. Germline V CDR1 and CDR2: MNHNS, SASEGT. This CDR3 comprises 15 residues. CDR3 region: CASSGGTASSYEQYF. The CDR3 nucleotides are TGTGCCAGCAGTGGAGGGACGGCAAGCTCCTACGAGCAGTACTTC.

This chain connects TRBV9 to TRBJ1-3; no clear D gene. CDR3 length equals 16 residues. V was clipped by 2 bases and J by 0 bases, with 12 bases between them. The V gene's germline CDR1 is SGDLS and CDR2 YYNGEE. The DNA for the CDR3 is TGTGCCAGCAGCGTGGAGGGATCGCCCTCTGGAAACACCATATATTTT. It is translated as CASSVEGSPSGNTIYF.

In this sample, this clonotype turned up many times. The chain carries TRBV9 and TRBJ2-3; D gene unclear. CDR1 is SGDLS, CDR2 YYNGEE, per germline. V shed 2 bases and J shed 0 bases, with 10 bases lying between them. The CDR3 is 15 amino acids. The CDR3 loop is CASSVSSTSTDTQYF. The CDR3 DNA follows: TGTGCCAGCAGCGTGTCTTCCACTAGCACAGATACGCAGTATTTT.

Here the CDR3 reads CASSGGNTYEQYF. CDR3 sequence (DNA): TGTGCCAGCAGTGGGGGTAACACCTACGAGCAGTACTTC. The genes are TRBV12-3 or TRBV12-4 and TRBJ2-7, with D perhaps TRBD1 or TRBD2 (5 bases each). V lost 5 bases, J lost 2 bases, and 10 bases lay in between. The CDR3 has 13 residues.